This T cell receptor beta chain was found in a study of naive and memory T cell subsets. Study observations and caveats: Especially in CD8 cells, naive repertoires contained a few larger clonotypes, possibly CD45RA-re-expressing memory cells. Each distinct alpha or beta sequence counts as one clonotype.

As regards this clonotype: The antigen is unknown.

CD4+ T cell IFNgamma after overnight CMV lysate exposure gave donor CMV status. Both TRBC1 and TRBC2 were covered by a beta constant-region primer of two equimolar oligonucleotides. Ligated cDNA was amplified by four rounds of PCR with nested alpha and beta constant-region primers and SP2. MiXCR, applied by TCRdb to the UMI-ligation and nested PCR reads, yields one record per CDR3 protein. The sample consists of about 150,000 distinct CDR3 sequences, over 20% of them appearing once. Input material: naive CD4+ T cells from blood. The clonotype comes from a human donor in good health.

The CDR3 nucleotides read TGTGCCAGCAGTTTAAAAGGCCTAGCCCTCTCCTACGAGCAGTACTTC. This translates into CASSLKGLALSYEQYF. This chain uses TRBV12-3 or TRBV12-4 with TRBJ2-7; D possibly corresponds to TRBD2 (5 bases). With 2 bases removed from V and 0 bases from J, the gap between germline ends came to 14 bases. This CDR3 region has 16 residues.